The text below deals with one T cell receptor (beta chain). Per the study methods: Estimated nucleated cell counts came from reference gene primer amplification. Data came from immunoSEQ multiplex PCR; TCRdb stores just in-frame clones and leaves some out. V and J calls and clone size are as listed in that table; D and trimming were resolved from the DNA. The sample yields 250,000 to 300,000 clones, 88% seen once. Patients of the Seattle cohort, enrolled during active infection, were followed longitudinally. This sample was included in a study of blood T cell repertoires in COVID-19. Across the whole study: COVID-19 samples collected from the United States, Italy and Spain covered acute and convalescent phases.

V shed 1 base and J 5 bases; nucleotides not matched to a gene: 8. CDR3 length: 15 residues. Germline CDR1 reads SGDLS; CDR2 reads YYNGEE. This rearrangement joins TRBV9 to TRBJ2-7; 8 bases align to TRBD1. This clonotype was obtained from a woman aged 25 to 39 with COVID-19, enrolled during active disease. Specimen: peripheral blood. CDR3 bases: TGTGCCAGCAGCGTAACTCCGACAGGGGCGCACGAGCAGTACTTC. It codes for CASSVTPTGAHEQYF.